Presented here are 27 T cell receptor beta chains from one specimen sequenced in a study of T cell responses to AZD1222 COVID-19 vaccine. Assay: immunoSEQ multiplex PCR; the TCRdb copy retains only in-frame clones and omits some. The sample carries approximately 150,000 clones, almost 90% recorded once. Sequencing used peripheral blood, obtained 28 days after the second AZD1222 dose. The receptors were sampled from an adult who received the AZD1222 COVID-19 vaccine.

The rearrangement uses TRBV4-3 and TRBJ1-4; the match to TRBD1 covers 7 bases. Germline V gene sequence: CDR1 LGHNA, CDR2 YSLEER. The CDR3 loop spans 14 amino acids. Trimming cost V 4 bases and J 8 bases; bases outside gene matches: 7. The CDR3 reads CASSPRGAWEKLFF. For the CDR3, the DNA is TGCGCCAGCAGCCCCAGGGGGGCTTGGGAAAAACTGTTTTTT.

The chain uses TRBV7-6 and TRBJ2-1; TRBD2 aligns across 14 bases. The CDR3 covers 18 residues. CDR1 is SGHVS, CDR2 FNYEAQ, per germline. The V segment lost 5 bases and the J segment 2 bases; nucleotides outside the gene matches: 8. Here the CDR3 reads CASSPETSGGATYNEQFF. The CDR3 nucleotides are TGTGCCAGCAGCCCTGAGACTAGCGGGGGGGCCACCTACAATGAGCAGTTCTTC.

This clone appeared a few times. This rearrangement joins TRBV11-2 to TRBJ2-2; D is undetermined. This CDR3 is built from 14 residues. Deletions cut 0 bases from V and 4 bases from J, with 6 bases between. Germline values: CDR1 SGHAT, CDR2 FQNNGV. The CDR3, as DNA: TGTGCCAGCAGCTTAGATATCGTCACCGGGGAGCTGTTTTTT. This translates into CASSLDIVTGELFF. The variable domain in full, completed from reference TRBV11-2 and TRBJ2-2, reads EAGVAQSPRYKIIEKRQSVAFWCNPISGHATLYWYQQILGQGPKLLIQFQNNGVVDDSQLPKDRFSAERLKGVDSTLKIQPAKLEDSAVYLCASSLDIVTGELFFGEGSRLTVL.

CDR3 bases: TGTGCCAGCGGAGGGGGGACATCCCCTTCCGAGCAGTACTTC. As protein: CASGGGTSPSEQYF. V gene TRBV6-5 combines with J gene TRBJ2-7; perhaps D is TRBD1 or TRBD2 (6 bases each). Trimming removed 8 bases from V and 6 bases from J, with 20 bases in between. The CDR3 length is 14 residues. Germline CDR1 is MNHEY and CDR2 is SVGAGI.

This chain joins TRBV27 and TRBJ1-1; 8 nucleotides agree with TRBD1. V was pared by 8 bases and J by 9 bases, with 8 bases of the junction left unmatched. This CDR3 is built from 12 residues. CDR1 MNHEY and CDR2 SMNVEV come from the germline V gene (reference sequence). As DNA, the CDR3 is TGTGCCAGCTATTTCGGACAGGGACAAGCTTTCTTT. The encoded protein is CASYFGQGQAFF.

In DNA, the CDR3 is TGCGCCAGCAGCTTAGACAGAAGCTCACCCCTCCACTTT. This encodes CASSLDRSSPLHF. The V gene is TRBV5-1, the J gene TRBJ1-6, with D maybe TRBD1 (5 bases). V was cut by 2 bases and J by 10 bases, with 10 bases left in between. This CDR3 spans 13 amino acids. Germline CDR1 SGHRS, CDR2 YFSETQ. The whole variable domain, remainder taken from reference TRBV5-1 and TRBJ1-6, is KAGVTQTPRYLIKTRGQQVTLSCSPISGHRSVSWYQQTPGQGLQFLFEYFSETQRNKGNFPGRFSGRQFSNSRSEMNVSTLELGDSALYLCASSLDRSSPLHFGNGTRLTVT.

The chain joins TRBV5-1 to TRBJ2-3; 10 bases line up with TRBD2. The germline V gene encodes CDR1 SGHRS and CDR2 YFSETQ. This CDR3 spans 16 amino acids. V shed 4 bases and J 0 bases; nucleotides not matched to a gene: 5. CDR3 bases: TGCGCCAGCAGCCCTGGGACTAGCGCAAGCACAGATACGCAGTATTTT. Its translation is CASSPGTSASTDTQYF.

The rearrangement uses TRBV24-1 and TRBJ1-1; no clear D. Per the germline V gene, CDR1 is KGHDR and CDR2 is SFDVKD. Deletions cut 5 bases from V and 7 bases from J, with 19 bases between. CDR3 length: 15 residues. CDR3 residues: CATSGTEDPMGEAFF. CDR3 in DNA: TGTGCCACCAGTGGTACAGAGGATCCCATGGGTGAAGCTTTCTTT.

The J gene is TRBJ1-2, the V gene TRBV19, with D maybe TRBD1 (5 bases). CDR3 length: 13 residues. In germline, CDR1 is LNHDA, CDR2 SQIVND (reference sequence). Trimming removed 4 bases at V and 4 bases at J, with 10 bases between. The CDR3 reads CASSTSTVYGYTF. The DNA for the CDR3 is TGTGCCAGTAGTACCTCGACAGTCTATGGCTACACCTTC.

In its sample, this clone was seen a few times. This CDR3 is CASSSTSGGGELFF. CDR3 coding DNA: TGTGCCAGCAGCTCGACTAGCGGGGGTGGGGAGCTGTTTTTT. The genes are TRBV7-6 and TRBJ2-2; the match to TRBD2 covers 12 bases. Germline trimming cut 4 bases from V and 8 bases from J; bases unmatched to any gene: 2. The CDR3 spans 14 residues. Per the germline V gene, CDR1 is SGHVS and CDR2 is FNYEAQ. The whole variable domain, filled in from reference TRBV7-6 and TRBJ2-2, reads GAGVSQSPRYKVTKRGQDVALRCDPISGHVSLYWYRQALGQGPEFLTYFNYEAQQDKSGLPNDRFSAERPEGSISTLTIQRTEQRDSAMYRCASSSTSGGGELFFGEGSRLTVL.

The rearrangement links TRBV7-9 to TRBJ1-4; 7 nucleotides align to TRBD1. Germline V gene data show CDR1 as SEHNR and CDR2 as FQNEAQ (reference sequence). V was pared by 4 bases and J by 7 bases, with 9 bases of the junction left unmatched. The CDR3 contains 15 residues. This chain's CDR3 is CASSSPTGMVEKLFF. The CDR3 DNA is TGTGCCAGCAGCTCACCGACAGGGATGGTTGAAAAACTGTTTTTT.

V and J are TRBV7-2 and TRBJ1-2; 11 bases fit TRBD1. The CDR3 has 14 residues. With 4 bases clipped from V and 7 bases from J, the junction kept 5 bases outside the gene matches. CDR1 and CDR2 (germline): SGHTA, FQGNSA. The CDR3 is CASSSDRGHVGYTF. The CDR3 DNA reads as TGTGCCAGCAGCTCGGACAGGGGGCATGTTGGCTACACCTTC.

The genes are TRBV11-1 and TRBJ2-1, with unresolved D. CDR3 length: 14 amino acids. Germline lookup yields CDR1 SGHAT and CDR2 FQDESV (reference sequence). V dropped 1 base and J dropped 6 bases, with 10 bases sitting between them. The CDR3 loop is CASSLVPTSNEQFF. The DNA of the CDR3 is TGTGCCAGCAGCTTAGTTCCCACCTCCAATGAGCAGTTCTTC.

This clone was detected only once. The V call is TRBV5-8, the J call TRBJ1-5; D unresolved. Germline V gene data show CDR1 as SGHTS and CDR2 as YDEGEE. Trimming stripped 5 bases from V and 4 bases from J, with 19 bases between. The CDR3 loop spans 16 amino acids. CDR3 in DNA: TGTGCCAGCAGTTCCTCACACCGGTCGGGGAATCAGCCCCAGCATTTT. Translated: CASSSSHRSGNQPQHF.

This clone showed up just a few times. The rearrangement links TRBV20-1 to TRBJ2-2; 9 positions match TRBD2. J lost 3 bases, V lost 3 bases, and 5 bases had no gene match. Looked up from germline, CDR1 is DFQATT and CDR2 is SNEGSKA (reference sequence). This CDR3 spans 15 amino acids. The CDR3 sequence is CSASGSGSDTGELFF. In DNA form, the CDR3 reads TGCAGTGCTAGTGGTAGCGGGAGTGACACCGGGGAGCTGTTTTTT.

The chain links TRBV11-3 to TRBJ2-3, with no clear D. The CDR3 spans 13 residues. CDR1 is SGHNT, CDR2 YENEEA, per germline. V was pared by 5 bases and J by 3 bases, with 9 bases between. This CDR3 reads CASSLSSTDTQYF. CDR3 nucleotides: TGTGCCAGCAGCCTTTCAAGTACAGATACGCAGTATTTT.

This chain uses TRBV28 with TRBJ1-6, with D unclear. This CDR3 is 13 amino acids long. The germline CDR1 and CDR2 sequences are MDHEN and SYDVKM. Trimming took off 7 bases at V and 0 bases at J, with 4 bases between the two ends. The CDR3 loop reads CASNRSYNSPLHF. CDR3 bases: TGTGCCAGCAACCGCTCCTATAATTCACCCCTCCACTTT.

This clone came up once. The V gene is TRBV5-1, the J gene TRBJ1-5; perhaps TRBD1 as D (6 bases). V was pared by 0 bases and J by 6 bases, with 7 bases between. Germline V gene data show CDR1 as SGHRS and CDR2 as YFSETQ. CDR3 length equals 13 residues. The CDR3 nucleotides read TGCGCCAGCAGCTTGGAGGGGGGTCAGCCCCAGCATTTT. Translation: CASSLEGGQPQHF. Combining the CDR3 with reference TRBV5-1 and TRBJ1-5 gives the whole variable domain KAGVTQTPRYLIKTRGQQVTLSCSPISGHRSVSWYQQTPGQGLQFLFEYFSETQRNKGNFPGRFSGRQFSNSRSEMNVSTLELGDSALYLCASSLEGGQPQHFGDGTRLSIL.

The genes are TRBV12-3 or TRBV12-4 and TRBJ1-2, with D hard to call. The CDR3 contains 11 residues. Trimming shortened V by 3 bases and J by 2 bases, and 1 base separated the two germline ends. CDR3 sequence reads: CASSLNYGYTF. CDR3 coding DNA: TGTGCCAGCAGTTTGAACTATGGCTACACCTTC.

The chain carries TRBV6-1 and TRBJ1-2; weak D call: TRBD1 (5 bases). Trimming removed 0 bases from V and 7 bases from J, with 12 bases in between. Germline loops: CDR1 MNHNS, CDR2 SASEGT. The CDR3 sequence is 14 residues long. The CDR3 here is CASSEATDLSGYTF. CDR3 in DNA: TGTGCCAGCAGTGAAGCGACAGACCTCAGTGGCTACACCTTC.

The V call is TRBV28, the J call TRBJ1-4; tentatively, D is TRBD1 (5 bases). CDR1 and CDR2 (germline): MDHEN, SYDVKM. V shed 8 bases and J shed 8 bases, with 15 bases lying between them. The CDR3 extends over 13 amino acids. As DNA, the CDR3 is TGTGCCAGCTATTCGGGGGTCAAGGAAAAACTGTTTTTT. Protein sequence: CASYSGVKEKLFF.

This sequence joins TRBV5-4 and TRBJ1-1; the D gene is possibly TRBD1 (6 bases). V was pared by 3 bases and J by 0 bases, with 12 bases between. The length of the CDR3 is 15 residues. Germline CDR1 SGHNT, CDR2 YYREEE (reference sequence). CDR3 bases: TGTGCCAGCAGCTGGGGGACACCCATGAACACTGAAGCTTTCTTT. It encodes CASSWGTPMNTEAFF.

This clone was detected once. The rearrangement links TRBV10-3 to TRBJ2-1, with TRBD1 matching over 12 bases. With V trimmed by 6 bases and J by 7 bases, 7 bases remained unmatched. CDR3 length: 15 residues. Looked up from germline, CDR1 is ENHRY and CDR2 is SYGVKD. Here the CDR3 reads CAIRETGQGANEQFF. The DNA of the CDR3 is TGTGCCATCAGAGAAACGGGACAGGGGGCAAATGAGCAGTTCTTC.

The rearrangement links TRBV7-3 to TRBJ2-1; tentative D call: TRBD2 (6 bases). Trimming removed 5 bases from V and 6 bases from J, with 14 bases in between. This CDR3 has 14 amino acids. CDR1 is SGHTA and CDR2 is FQGTGA in the germline V gene. The CDR3 sequence is CASSHSGGVNEQFF. CDR3 coding DNA: TGTGCCAGCAGCCATAGCGGAGGGGTCAATGAGCAGTTCTTC.

The chain links TRBV7-8 to TRBJ2-5; TRBD2 matches at 13 bases. V lost 2 bases and J lost 1; bases outside the gene matches: 7. The germline CDR1 and CDR2 sequences are SGHVS and FQNEAQ. The length of the CDR3 is 18 residues. CDR3 in amino acids: CASSLRTSGSMGQETQYF. The CDR3 DNA reads TGTGCCAGCAGCTTAAGGACTAGCGGGAGTATGGGCCAAGAGACCCAGTACTTC.

In the case of this clone: In the same sample, other DNA sequences code for this CDR3. The chain joins TRBV3-1 (or the pseudogene TRBV3-2) to TRBJ1-1; tentative D call: TRBD1 (5 bases). This CDR3 region has 14 residues. Germline assignment: CDR1 LGHDT and CDR2 YNNKEL (reference sequence). Trimming left V 4 bases short and J 1 base short, with 10 bases between. CDR3 sequence: CASSPRGRNTEAFF. In nucleotides, the CDR3 is TGTGCCAGCAGCCCTCGGGGACGGAACACTGAAGCTTTCTTT.

The chain combines TRBV3-1 (or the pseudogene TRBV3-2) with TRBJ2-7; tentatively, D is TRBD1 (5 bases). Per the germline V gene, CDR1 is LGHDT and CDR2 is YNNKEL (reference sequence). The CDR3 has 12 amino acids. V was trimmed by 0 bases and J by 12 bases, leaving 12 bases between them. In DNA, the CDR3 is TGTGCCAGCAGCCAAGATCGTCAGGGAAGGTACTTC. It translates to CASSQDRQGRYF.